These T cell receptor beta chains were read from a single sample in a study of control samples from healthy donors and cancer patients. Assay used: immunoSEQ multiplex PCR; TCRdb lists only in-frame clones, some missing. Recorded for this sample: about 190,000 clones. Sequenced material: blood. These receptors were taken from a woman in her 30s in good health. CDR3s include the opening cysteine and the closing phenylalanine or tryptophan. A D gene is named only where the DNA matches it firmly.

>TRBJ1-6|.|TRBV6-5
CASSQGGEGHSPLHF
TGTGCCAGCAGCCAGGGAGGAGAGGGGCATTCACCCCTCCACTTT
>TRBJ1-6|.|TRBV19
CASTIGGVTGPLHF
TGTGCCAGTACCATCGGTGGCGTCACGGGGCCCCTCCACTTT
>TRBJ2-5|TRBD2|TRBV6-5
CASSSRASGGETQYF
TGTGCCAGCAGTTCCCGGGCTAGCGGGGGAGAGACCCAGTACTTC
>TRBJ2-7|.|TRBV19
CASAFGQGFYEQYF
TGTGCCAGTGCCTTTGGGCAGGGTTTTTACGAGCAGTACTTC
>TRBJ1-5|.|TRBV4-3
CASSQDWNRGNQPQHF
TGCGCCAGCAGCCAAGATTGGAACAGGGGCAATCAGCCCCAGCATTTT
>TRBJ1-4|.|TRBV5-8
CASSLGPKSEKLFF
TGTGCCAGCAGCTTGGGTCCGAAAAGTGAAAAACTGTTTTTT
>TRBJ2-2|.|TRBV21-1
CASSKSGRGRYTGELFF
TGTGCCAGCAGCAAATCTGGCAGGGGGAGGTACACCGGGGAGCTGTTTTTT
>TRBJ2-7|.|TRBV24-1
CATSDSGGGSLYEQYF
TGTGCCACCAGTGATTCTGGGGGAGGCAGTCTTTACGAGCAGTACTTC
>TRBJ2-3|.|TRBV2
CASRESGDTQYF
TGTGCCAGCAGGGAATCCGGGGATACGCAGTATTTT
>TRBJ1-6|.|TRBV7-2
CASSLARLKTGSPLHF
TGTGCCAGCAGCTTAGCTAGGTTAAAGACTGGGTCACCCCTCCACTTT
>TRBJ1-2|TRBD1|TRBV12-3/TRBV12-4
CASSYTGGYGYTF
TGTGCCAGCAGCTATACAGGGGGGTATGGCTACACCTTC
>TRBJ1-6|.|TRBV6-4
CASSEREVDSPLHF
TGTGCCAGCAGTGAACGAGAGGTCGATTCACCCCTCCACTTT
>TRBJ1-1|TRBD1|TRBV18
CASSLDRGVILGNTEAFF
TGTGCCAGCTCACTAGACAGGGGTGTCATTTTGGGGAACACTGAAGCTTTCTTT
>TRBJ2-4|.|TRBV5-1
CASSLQGNGNIQYF
TGCGCCAGCAGCTTGCAGGGGAATGGAAACATTCAGTACTTC
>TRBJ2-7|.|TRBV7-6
CASSLGGGALVYEQYF
TGTGCCAGCAGCTTAGGGGGGGGCGCGTTGGTCTACGAGCAGTACTTC
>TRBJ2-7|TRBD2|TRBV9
CASSVAGGSSYEQYF
TGTGCCAGCAGCGTAGCGGGGGGGAGCTCCTACGAGCAGTACTTC
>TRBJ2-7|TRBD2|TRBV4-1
CASSQVYTMRGENEQYF
TGCGCCAGCAGCCAAGTCTATACGATGCGGGGGGAGAACGAGCAGTACTTC
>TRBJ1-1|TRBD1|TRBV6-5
CASSDRGLNTEAFF
TGTGCCAGCAGCGACAGGGGTTTGAACACTGAAGCTTTCTTT
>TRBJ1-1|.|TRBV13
CASSLGGPAFF
TGTGCCAGCAGCTTAGGGGGACCAGCTTTCTTT
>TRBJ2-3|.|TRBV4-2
CASSQDKVSTDTQYF
TGTGCCAGCAGCCAAGATAAGGTCAGCACAGATACGCAGTATTTT
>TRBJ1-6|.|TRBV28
CASSETGTLNSPLHF
TGTGCCAGCAGTGAGACCGGGACTCTTAATTCACCCCTCCACTTT
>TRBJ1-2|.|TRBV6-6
CASSYGQDYGYTF
TGTGCCAGCAGTTACGGGCAGGACTATGGCTACACCTTC
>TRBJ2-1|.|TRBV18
CASSPQFLGEAGSNNEQFF
TGTGCCAGCTCACCACAATTCTTAGGGGAGGCGGGGAGTAACAATGAGCAGTTCTTC
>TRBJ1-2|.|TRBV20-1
CSSWGAKGYTF
TGCAGTTCCTGGGGGGCGAAGGGCTACACCTTC
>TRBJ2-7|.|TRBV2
CATTGGEQYF
TGTGCCACCACTGGGGGGGAGCAGTACTTC
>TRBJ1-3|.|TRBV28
CATTGRALSGNTIYF
TGTGCCACTACGGGTAGGGCCCTCTCTGGAAACACCATATATTTT
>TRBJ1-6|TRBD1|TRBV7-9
CASNLLGQTNSPLHF
TGTGCCAGCAACTTATTGGGACAGACAAATTCACCCCTCCACTTT
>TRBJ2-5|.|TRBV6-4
CASSAAPQETQYF
TGTGCCAGCAGTGCGGCACCCCAAGAGACCCAGTACTTC
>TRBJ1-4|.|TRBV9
CASSGGRTNEKLFF
TGTGCCAGCAGCGGGGGACGGACTAATGAAAAACTGTTTTTT
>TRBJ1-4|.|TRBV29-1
CSVGGGAGKLFF
TGCAGCGTTGGTGGGGGCGCGGGGAAACTGTTTTTT
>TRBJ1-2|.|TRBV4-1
CASSQETMTASNYGYTF
TGCGCCAGCAGCCAAGAGACAATGACAGCCTCTAACTATGGCTACACCTTC
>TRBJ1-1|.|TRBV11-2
CASSLVTANLNTEAFF
TGTGCCAGCAGCTTAGTAACCGCCAATCTGAACACTGAAGCTTTCTTT
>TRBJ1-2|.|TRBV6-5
CASSLDGTNYGYTF
TGTGCCAGCAGTCTGGACGGCACAAACTATGGCTACACCTTC
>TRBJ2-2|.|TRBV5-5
CASSDGQSGELFF
TGTGCCAGCAGCGACGGACAGAGCGGGGAGCTGTTTTTT
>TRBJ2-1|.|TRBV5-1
CASSPNTRDSYNEQFF
TGCGCCAGCAGCCCAAACACCAGAGACTCCTACAATGAGCAGTTCTTC
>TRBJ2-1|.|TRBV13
CASSSDYNEQFF
TGTGCCAGCAGCTCAGATTACAATGAGCAGTTCTTC
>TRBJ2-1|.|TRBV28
CASSPPGPHQAYNEQFF
TGTGCCAGCAGCCCCCCGGGTCCACATCAGGCCTACAATGAGCAGTTCTTC
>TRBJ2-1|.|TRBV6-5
CASSYTTGNNEQFF
TGTGCCAGCAGTTACACGACAGGAAACAATGAGCAGTTCTTC
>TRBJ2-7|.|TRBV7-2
CASSSHGAYEQYF
TGTGCCAGCAGCTCCCACGGGGCCTACGAGCAGTACTTC
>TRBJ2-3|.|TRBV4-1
CASSQDQNTDTQYF
TGCGCCAGCAGCCAAGATCAAAACACAGATACGCAGTATTTT
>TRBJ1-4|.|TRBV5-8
CASSGGGANEKLFF
TGTGCCAGCAGCGGGGGGGGAGCTAATGAAAAACTGTTTTTT
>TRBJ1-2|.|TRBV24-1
CATSDSGTVNYGYTF
TGTGCCACCAGTGATTCCGGGACGGTGAACTATGGCTACACCTTC
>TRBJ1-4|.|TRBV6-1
CASSERKTATNEKLFF
TGTGCCAGCAGTGAGCGGAAAACAGCAACTAATGAAAAACTGTTTTTT
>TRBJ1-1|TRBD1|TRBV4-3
CASSYGDRGTEAFF
TGCGCCAGCAGCTATGGGGACAGGGGCACTGAAGCTTTCTTT
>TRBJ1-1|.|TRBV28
CARAMIAEAFF
TGTGCCAGGGCGATGATTGCTGAAGCTTTCTTT
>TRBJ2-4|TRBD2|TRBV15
CATSRGSQGGGLAKNIQYF
TGTGCCACCAGCAGGGGAAGCCAAGGCGGGGGATTAGCCAAAAACATTCAGTACTTC